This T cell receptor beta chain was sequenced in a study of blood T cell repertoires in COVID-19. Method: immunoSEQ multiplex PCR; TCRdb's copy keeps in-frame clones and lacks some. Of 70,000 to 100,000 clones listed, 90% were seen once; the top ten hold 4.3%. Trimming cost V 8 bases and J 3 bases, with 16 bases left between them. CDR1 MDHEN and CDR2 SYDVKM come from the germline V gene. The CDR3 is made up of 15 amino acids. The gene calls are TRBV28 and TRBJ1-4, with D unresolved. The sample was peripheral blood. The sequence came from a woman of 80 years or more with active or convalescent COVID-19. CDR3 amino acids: CASVYSGGSNEKLFF. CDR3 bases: TGTGCCAGCGTTTATTCGGGAGGGTCTAATGAAAAACTGTTTTTT.